The clone carrying this T cell receptor beta chain was detected many times. These data are taken from a study of T cells in Graves' hyperthyroidism and ophthalmopathy. Germline trimming cut 8 bases from V and 10 bases from J; bases unmatched to any gene: 8. Germline values: CDR1 MDHEN, CDR2 SYDVKM. CDR3 length equals 13 residues. Amplification yielded TCR beta CDR3 regions, with RNA transcripts as the source. The TCR CDR3 was amplified in a first-round RT-PCR using the HTBI primer set. TCRdb re-called the multiplex PCR reads through MiXCR, storing one row per CDR3 protein. Of roughly 500,000 distinct CDR3 sequences listed, 15% to 20% are singletons. Ophthalmopathy patients all had a Clinical Activity Score of at least 3, a NOSPECS grade of at least 4 and disease under 3 months old.

This receptor was obtained from a woman aged 25-40 years with Graves' ophthalmopathy. The sample comprised blood. The chain couples TRBV28 to TRBJ1-6; 7 bases align to TRBD1. CDR3 DNA sequence: TGTGCCAGCCAAGACAGGGTGGGCTCACCCCTCCACTTT. This sequence encodes CASQDRVGSPLHF.